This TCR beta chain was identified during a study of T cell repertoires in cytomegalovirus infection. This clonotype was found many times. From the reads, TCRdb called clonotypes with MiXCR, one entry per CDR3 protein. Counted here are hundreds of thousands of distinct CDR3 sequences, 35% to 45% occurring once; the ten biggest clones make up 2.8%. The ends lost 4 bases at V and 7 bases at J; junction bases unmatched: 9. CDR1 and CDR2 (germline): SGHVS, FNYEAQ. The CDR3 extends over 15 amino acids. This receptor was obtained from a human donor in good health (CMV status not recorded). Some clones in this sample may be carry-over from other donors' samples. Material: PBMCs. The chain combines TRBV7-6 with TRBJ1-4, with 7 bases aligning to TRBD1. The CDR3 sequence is CASSSNRGTSEKLFF. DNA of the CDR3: TGTGCCAGCAGCTCAAACAGGGGAACGAGTGAAAAACTGTTTTTT. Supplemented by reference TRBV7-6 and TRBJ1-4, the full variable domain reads GAGVSQSPRYKVTKRGQDVALRCDPISGHVSLYWYRQALGQGPEFLTYFNYEAQQDKSGLPNDRFSAERPEGSISTLTIQRTEQRDSAMYRCASSSNRGTSEKLFFGSGTQLSVL.